The clone carrying this T cell receptor (beta chain) came up a few times. Its antigen is currently unknown. The data belong to a study of T cell repertoires in cytomegalovirus infection. TCRdb ran MiXCR on the reads and lists one entry per CDR3 protein. This table holds 650,000 to 900,000 distinct CDR3 sequences, around a third found once. The CDR3 runs 17 residues. V was clipped by 3 bases and J by 3 bases; unmatched bases: 9. This sequence joins TRBV12-3 or TRBV12-4 and TRBJ2-3; 10 positions agree with TRBD2. The origin of this receptor is a human donor in good health (CMV status not recorded). Some clones in this sample may be carry-over from other donors' samples. Sequenced material: cultured CD8+ T cells from PBMCs, taken from culture after CMV antigen stimulation. CDR3 residues: CASSFLSSGGMTDTQYF. CDR3 coding DNA: TGTGCCAGCAGTTTTCTTTCTAGCGGGGGAATGACAGATACGCAGTATTTT.